The entry below gives a single TCR beta chain sequence along with its context. Recruited during active infection, patients (from Seattle) were subsequently followed longitudinally. The sample comes from a study of blood T cell repertoires in COVID-19. Overall study: Specimens from acute and convalescent COVID-19 originated in the United States, Italy and Spain.

Trimming took 4 bases from V and 10 from J, leaving 11 bases between them. Germline assignment: CDR1 LGHDT and CDR2 YNNKEL (reference sequence). The CDR3 totals 12 residues. Data came from immunoSEQ multiplex PCR; TCRdb stores just in-frame clones and leaves some out. This table has 250,000 to 400,000 clones, more than 70% appearing once. The source is a woman aged 30 to 39 with COVID-19, enrolled during active disease. The sample consisted of peripheral blood. The chain combines TRBV3-1 (or the pseudogene TRBV3-2) with TRBJ1-5; maybe TRBD1 (5 bases). Here the CDR3 reads CASSLYQGPQHF. The CDR3 DNA is TGTGCCAGCAGCCTTTATCAGGGTCCCCAGCATTTT.